The present T cell receptor beta chain was sequenced within a study of blood T cells in healthy people across ages. Combining a sample-barcoded 5' primer with a J-beta primer mix, a second PCR ran for about 7 to 11 cycles. Each single sample gave us at least 2.5 million CDR3-containing paired-end reads. TCRdb independently ran MiXCR on the 5' RACE reads; one entry per CDR3 protein. The sample contains under 2 million distinct CDR3 sequences, around 36% of which appear only once. This clonotype was counted a few times. V was shortened by 4 bases and J by 4 bases, with 16 bases between the two germline ends. The CDR3 sequence is 15 residues long. Germline V gene lookup returns CDR1 LGHNA and CDR2 YNFKEQ.

The sequence was collected from a woman aged 25 to 45 in good health. This chain links TRBV4-2 with TRBJ1-1; possibly TRBD1 for D (6 bases). Sequencing input: blood. The CDR3 nucleotides are TGTGCCAGCAGCCCCCAAACAGGGCCGTCCACTGAAGCTTTCTTT. This sequence encodes CASSPQTGPSTEAFF.